In this sample, the clone carrying this T cell receptor (beta chain) turned up many times. This entry is derived from a study of tumor and adjacent non-tumor tissue in lung cancer. No cell sorting was done before RNA was extracted from the tissue. The library came from three nested PCR rounds adapted from ARM-PCR protocols. TCRdb itself ran the multiplex PCR reads through MiXCR, one entry per CDR3 protein. The repertoire has under 95,000 distinct CDR3 sequences, about three fifths of them found once; the top ten carry around 16%. This receptor was identified in a man aged 70 or older with non-small cell lung cancer. The sequenced sample was lung tumor tissue.

CDR3 in amino acids: CASSFGPFSNYGYTF. The CDR3 bases are TGTGCCAGCAGCTTCGGACCTTTCTCTAACTATGGCTACACCTTC. The V gene is TRBV5-4, the J gene TRBJ1-2; no firm D call. V lost 2 bases to trimming and J lost 0 bases, with 11 bases between them. This CDR3 is 15 amino acids long. CDR1 and CDR2 (germline): SGHNT, YYREEE (reference sequence).